Below are 13 T cell receptor beta chains sequenced from a single sample in a study of shared clonotypes between healthy human individuals. The data were produced by immunoSEQ multiplex PCR, yet TCRdb's version contains in-frame clones alone and is incomplete. The sample records about 990,000 clones, around 82% being singletons. Sequenced sample: memory CD4+ T cells from PBMCs. Specified subset: CD45RA-negative fraction. The receptors originated from a man aged 18 to 30 in good health. Some clones in this sample may be carry-over from other donors' samples.

This clone was detected once. This sequence is one base from a far larger clone and is likely a read error. This same CDR3 is encoded by further DNA sequences in the sample. The chain joins TRBV2 to TRBJ1-2; 8 bases fit TRBD1. The CDR3 loop spans 12 amino acids. Germline V CDR1 and CDR2: SNHLY, FYNNEI. V trimming: 8 bases; J trimming: 5 bases; junction bases outside the gene matches: 4. CDR3 region: CASGDRNYGYTF. The CDR3 DNA is TGTGCCAGCGGGGACAGGAATTATGGCTACACCTTC.

The chain couples TRBV21-1 to TRBJ2-5; the table assigns TRBD1, which was not confirmed against the DNA. TRBV21-1 has pseudogene status. This CDR3 contains 16 residues. The CDR3 coding sequence is TGTGCCAGCAGCAACGGGGACAGACGGTACCAAGAGACCCAGTACTTC. Encoded protein: CASSNGDRRYQETQYF.

This clone was observed once. The J gene is TRBJ2-7, the V gene TRBV6-6, with 7 positions matching TRBD1. With V trimmed by 0 bases and J by 2 bases, 4 bases remained unmatched. The CDR3 totals 15 residues. The germline V gene encodes CDR1 MNHNY and CDR2 SVGAGI (reference sequence). CDR3 in amino acids: CASSYSGQLAYEQYF. The CDR3 coding sequence is TGTGCCAGCAGTTACTCGGGACAGCTAGCCTACGAGCAGTACTTC.

As regards this clone: The sample has other DNA sequences that encode this CDR3 too. V and J are TRBV6-1 and TRBJ1-1; no definite D call. The V gene's germline CDR1 is MNHNS and CDR2 SASEGT. Deletions cut 4 bases from V and 2 bases from J, with 8 bases between. The CDR3 is 13 residues long. The CDR3 nucleotides are TGTGCCAGCAGTGGGAACGGTAACACTGAAGCTTTCTTT. It translates to CASSGNGNTEAFF.

J is TRBJ2-3 and V is TRBV2; possibly TRBD1 for D (5 bases). Trimming left V 2 bases short and J 4 bases short, with 13 bases between. The CDR3 has 15 amino acids. The germline V gene encodes CDR1 SNHLY and CDR2 FYNNEI. CDR3 in DNA: TGTGCCAGCAGTGAATTCGGGCAGGGCCCAGATACGCAGTATTTT. Residues: CASSEFGQGPDTQYF.

This sequence joins TRBV7-9 and TRBJ2-5; 10 nucleotides align to TRBD1. In germline, CDR1 is SEHNR, CDR2 FQNEAQ (reference sequence). There are 15 residues in the CDR3. Trimming at V came to 3 bases and at J to 4 bases, leaving 5 bases not matched to a gene. The chain's CDR3 is CASSLDRGWGETQYF. The DNA for the CDR3 is TGTGCCAGCAGCTTGGACAGGGGGTGGGGAGAGACCCAGTACTTC.

The table lists this clone with a few counts. This clone may be a read error of a much larger clone one base away. The rearrangement joins TRBV30 to TRBJ1-3; D is ambiguous. CDR1 and CDR2 (germline): GTSNPN, SVGIG (reference sequence). The CDR3 runs to 13 residues. The CDR3 is CACHRGSGNAIYF. Written as DNA, the CDR3 is TGTGCCTGCCACCGCGGTTCTGGAAACGCCATATATTTT.

The CDR3 spells CASSPRTGGSYQEDNEQFF. As DNA, the CDR3 is TGTGCCAGTAGTCCCCGGACAGGGGGCTCCTACCAAGAGGACAATGAGCAGTTCTTC. The chain recombines TRBV19 with TRBJ2-1; TRBD1 aligns across 11 bases. V dropped 5 bases and J dropped 5; count of bases not matched to a gene: 17. This CDR3 is 19 amino acids long. Germline CDR1 LNHDA, CDR2 SQIVND (reference sequence).

The sample holds one count of this clone. The genes are TRBV2 and TRBJ2-2, with TRBD1 as a possible D gene (6 bases). Germline V gene data show CDR1 as SNHLY and CDR2 as FYNNEI. V was trimmed by 4 bases and J by 6 bases, leaving 12 bases between them. The CDR3 is made up of 14 amino acids. DNA of the CDR3: TGTGCCAGCAGTGCGGGCAGGGGCCCCGGGGAGCTGTTTTTT. It encodes CASSAGRGPGELFF.

The V call is TRBV6-1, the J call TRBJ1-4; no clear D gene. The V and J ends lost 6 bases and 8 bases respectively, with 7 bases between them. This CDR3 has 11 residues. Per germline, CDR1 MNHNS and CDR2 SASEGT. This CDR3 reads CASRAREKLFF. The CDR3 DNA is TGTGCCAGCAGGGCCCGGGAAAAACTGTTTTTT.

V and J are TRBV4-1 and TRBJ2-5, with 7 positions matching TRBD1. The CDR3 consists of 15 residues. Germline V gene data show CDR1 as MGHRA and CDR2 as YSYEKL. With V trimmed by 1 base and J by 4 bases, 6 bases remained unmatched. The CDR3 DNA follows: TGCGCCAGCAGCCAAGGTGCAGGGGGTGGAGAGACCCAGTACTTC. Residues: CASSQGAGGGETQYF.

The rearrangement uses TRBV12-5 and TRBJ1-2, with 8 bases lining up with TRBD1. Germline lookup yields CDR1 LGHNT and CDR2 FRNRAP. This CDR3 comprises 16 residues. J lost 4 bases, V lost 4 bases, and 11 bases had no gene match. CDR3 sequence: CASGWTGWGSGYGYTF. CDR3 sequence (DNA): TGTGCTAGTGGTTGGACAGGGTGGGGCTCAGGCTATGGCTACACCTTC.

This clone has only one observation. The chain recombines TRBV21-1 with TRBJ1-5. TRBV21-1 is a documented pseudogene. There are 16 residues in the CDR3. CDR3 residues: CASSLAPGYSNQPQHF. The DNA for the CDR3 is TGTGCCAGCAGCCTCGCCCCGGGGTATAGCAATCAGCCCCAGCATTTT.